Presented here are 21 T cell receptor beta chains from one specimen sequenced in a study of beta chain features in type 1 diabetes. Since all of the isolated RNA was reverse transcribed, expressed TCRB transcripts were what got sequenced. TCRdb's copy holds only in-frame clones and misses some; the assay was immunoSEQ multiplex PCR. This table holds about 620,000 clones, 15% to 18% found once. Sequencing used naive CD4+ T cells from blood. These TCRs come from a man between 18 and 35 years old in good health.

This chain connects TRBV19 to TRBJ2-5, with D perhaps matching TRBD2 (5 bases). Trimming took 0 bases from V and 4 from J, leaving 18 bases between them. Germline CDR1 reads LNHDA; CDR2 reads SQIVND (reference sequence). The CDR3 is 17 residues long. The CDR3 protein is CASSIDGPSSTRETQYF. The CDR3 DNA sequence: TGTGCCAGTAGTATAGATGGTCCTAGCAGTACCAGAGAGACCCAGTACTTC.

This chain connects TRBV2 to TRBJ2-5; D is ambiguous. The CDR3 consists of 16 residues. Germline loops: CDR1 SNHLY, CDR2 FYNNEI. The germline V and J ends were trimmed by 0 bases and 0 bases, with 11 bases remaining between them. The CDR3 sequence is CASSEALWSNQETQYF. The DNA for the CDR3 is TGTGCCAGCAGTGAAGCTTTGTGGTCGAACCAAGAGACCCAGTACTTC.

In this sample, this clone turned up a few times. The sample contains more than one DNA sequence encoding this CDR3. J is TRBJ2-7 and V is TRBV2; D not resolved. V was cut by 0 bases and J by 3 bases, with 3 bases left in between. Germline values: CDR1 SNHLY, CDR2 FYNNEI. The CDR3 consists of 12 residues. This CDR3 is CASSEAGYEQYF. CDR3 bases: TGTGCCAGCAGTGAAGCAGGCTACGAGCAGTACTTC. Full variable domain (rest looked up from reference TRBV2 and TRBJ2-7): EPEVTQTPSHQVTQMGQEVILRCVPISNHLYFYWYRQILGQKVEFLVSFYNNEISEKSEIFDDQFSVERPDGSNFTLKIRSTKLEDSAMYFCASSEAGYEQYFGPGTRLTVT.

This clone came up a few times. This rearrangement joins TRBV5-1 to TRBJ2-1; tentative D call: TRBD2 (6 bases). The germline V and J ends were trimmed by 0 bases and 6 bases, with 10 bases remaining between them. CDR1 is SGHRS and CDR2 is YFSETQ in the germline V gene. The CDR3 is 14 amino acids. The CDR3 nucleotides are TGCGCCAGCAGCTTGGGCGGGGTAACCAATGAGCAGTTCTTC. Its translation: CASSLGGVTNEQFF.

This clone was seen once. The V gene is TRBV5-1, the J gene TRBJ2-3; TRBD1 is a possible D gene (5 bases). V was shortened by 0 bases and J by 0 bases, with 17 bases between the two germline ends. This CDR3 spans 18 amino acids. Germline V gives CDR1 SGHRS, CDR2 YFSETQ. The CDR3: CASSLARATAPSTDTQYF. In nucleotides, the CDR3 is TGCGCCAGCAGCTTGGCCAGGGCAACCGCTCCGAGCACAGATACGCAGTATTTT. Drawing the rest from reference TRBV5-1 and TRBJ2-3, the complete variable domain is KAGVTQTPRYLIKTRGQQVTLSCSPISGHRSVSWYQQTPGQGLQFLFEYFSETQRNKGNFPGRFSGRQFSNSRSEMNVSTLELGDSALYLCASSLARATAPSTDTQYFGPGTRLTVL.

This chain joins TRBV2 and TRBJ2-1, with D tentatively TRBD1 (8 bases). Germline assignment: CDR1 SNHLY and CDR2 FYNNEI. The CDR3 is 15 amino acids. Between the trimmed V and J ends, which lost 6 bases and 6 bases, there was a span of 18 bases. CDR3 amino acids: CASRDRDRGGNEQFF. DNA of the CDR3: TGTGCCAGCAGGGACAGGGATAGGGGGGGCAATGAGCAGTTCTTC.

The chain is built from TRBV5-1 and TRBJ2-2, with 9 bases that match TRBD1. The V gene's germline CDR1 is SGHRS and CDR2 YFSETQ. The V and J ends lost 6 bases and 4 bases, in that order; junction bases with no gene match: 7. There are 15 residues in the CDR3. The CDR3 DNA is TGCGCCAGCACAAAGGACAGGGGTTCCACCGGGGAGCTGTTTTTT. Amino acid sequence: CASTKDRGSTGELFF.

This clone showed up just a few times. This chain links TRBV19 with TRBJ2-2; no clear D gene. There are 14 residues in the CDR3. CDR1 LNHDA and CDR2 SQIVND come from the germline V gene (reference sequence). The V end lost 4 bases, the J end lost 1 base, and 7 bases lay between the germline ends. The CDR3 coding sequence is TGTGCCAGTAGTACCCCGGGGAACACCGGGGAGCTGTTTTTT. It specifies CASSTPGNTGELFF.

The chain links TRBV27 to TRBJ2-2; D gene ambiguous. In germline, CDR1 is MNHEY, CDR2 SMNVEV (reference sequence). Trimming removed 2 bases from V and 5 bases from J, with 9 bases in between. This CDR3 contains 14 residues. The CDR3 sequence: CASSLGPLTGELFF. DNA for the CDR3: TGTGCCAGCAGTTTAGGGCCTTTAACCGGGGAGCTGTTTTTT.

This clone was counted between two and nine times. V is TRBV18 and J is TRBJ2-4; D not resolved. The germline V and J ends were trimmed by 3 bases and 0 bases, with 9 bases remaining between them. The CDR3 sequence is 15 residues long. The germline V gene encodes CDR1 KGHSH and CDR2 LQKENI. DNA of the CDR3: TGTGCCAGCTCACCTCCTCTATTAGCCAAAAACATTCAGTACTTC. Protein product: CASSPPLLAKNIQYF.

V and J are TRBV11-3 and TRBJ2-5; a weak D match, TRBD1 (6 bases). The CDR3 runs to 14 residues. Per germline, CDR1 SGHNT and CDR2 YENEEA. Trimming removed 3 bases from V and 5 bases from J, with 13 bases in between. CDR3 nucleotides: TGTGCCAGCAGCTTGACAGGCTCGGGGGAGACCCAGTACTTC. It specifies CASSLTGSGETQYF.

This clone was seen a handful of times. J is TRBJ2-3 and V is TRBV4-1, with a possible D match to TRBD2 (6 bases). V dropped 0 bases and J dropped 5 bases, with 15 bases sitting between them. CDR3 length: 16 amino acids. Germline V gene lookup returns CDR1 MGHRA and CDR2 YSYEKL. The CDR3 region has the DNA TGCGCCAGCAGCCAAGAGAGCAAGCGGCGGGGAGATACGCAGTATTTT. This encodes CASSQESKRRGDTQYF.

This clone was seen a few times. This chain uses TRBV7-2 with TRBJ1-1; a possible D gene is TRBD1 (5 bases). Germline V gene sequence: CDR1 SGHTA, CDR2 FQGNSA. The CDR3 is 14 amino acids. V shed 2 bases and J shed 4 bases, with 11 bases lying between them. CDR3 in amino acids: CASSLLAGTTEAFF. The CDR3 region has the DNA TGTGCCAGCAGCTTACTCGCCGGGACCACTGAAGCTTTCTTT.

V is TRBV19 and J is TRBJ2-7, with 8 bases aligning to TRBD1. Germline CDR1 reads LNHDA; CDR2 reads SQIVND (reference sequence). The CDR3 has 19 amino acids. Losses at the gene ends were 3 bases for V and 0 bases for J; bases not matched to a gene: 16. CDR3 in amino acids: CASSIVHSSGTGLSYEQYF. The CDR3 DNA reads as TGTGCCAGTAGTATCGTCCATTCCTCCGGGACAGGACTCTCCTACGAGCAGTACTTC.

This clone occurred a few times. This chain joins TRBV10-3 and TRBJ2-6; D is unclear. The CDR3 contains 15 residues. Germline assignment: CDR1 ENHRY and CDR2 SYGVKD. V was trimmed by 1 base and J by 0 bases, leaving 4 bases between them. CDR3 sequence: CAISEWSSGANVLTF. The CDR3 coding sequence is TGTGCCATCAGTGAGTGGAGCTCTGGGGCCAACGTCCTGACTTTC.

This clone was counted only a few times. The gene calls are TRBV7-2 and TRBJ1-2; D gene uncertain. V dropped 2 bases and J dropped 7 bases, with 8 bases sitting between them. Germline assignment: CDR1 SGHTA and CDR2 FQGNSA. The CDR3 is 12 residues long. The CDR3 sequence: CASSLQRTGYTF. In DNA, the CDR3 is TGTGCCAGCAGCTTACAGAGAACTGGCTACACCTTC.

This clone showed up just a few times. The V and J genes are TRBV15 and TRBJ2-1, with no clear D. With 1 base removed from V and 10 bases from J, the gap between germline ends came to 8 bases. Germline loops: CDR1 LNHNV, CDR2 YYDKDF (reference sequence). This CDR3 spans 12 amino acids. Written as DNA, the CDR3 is TGTGCCACCAGCAGAGGTTCGCTAGAGCAGTTCTTC. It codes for CATSRGSLEQFF.

The CDR3, as DNA: TGCAGCGTTGCGACGGGGAGGTACGAGCAGTACTTC. This sequence encodes CSVATGRYEQYF. The J gene is TRBJ2-7, the V gene TRBV29-1, with D possibly matching TRBD2 (6 bases). The germline V gene encodes CDR1 SQVTM and CDR2 ANQGSEA. The CDR3 has 12 residues. Trimming stripped 4 bases from V and 4 bases from J, with 11 bases between.

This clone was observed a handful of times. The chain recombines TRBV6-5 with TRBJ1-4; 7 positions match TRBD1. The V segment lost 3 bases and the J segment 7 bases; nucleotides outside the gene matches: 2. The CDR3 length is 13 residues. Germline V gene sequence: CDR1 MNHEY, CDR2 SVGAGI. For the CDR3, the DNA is TGTGCCAGCAGTTATCGGACAGGTGAAAAACTGTTTTTT. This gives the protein CASSYRTGEKLFF.

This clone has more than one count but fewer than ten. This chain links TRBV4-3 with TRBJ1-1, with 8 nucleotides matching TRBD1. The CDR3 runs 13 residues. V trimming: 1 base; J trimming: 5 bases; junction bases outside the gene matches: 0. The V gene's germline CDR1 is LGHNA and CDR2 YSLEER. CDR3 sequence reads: CASSQGQGTEAFF. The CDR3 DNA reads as TGCGCCAGCAGCCAAGGACAGGGGACTGAAGCTTTCTTT.

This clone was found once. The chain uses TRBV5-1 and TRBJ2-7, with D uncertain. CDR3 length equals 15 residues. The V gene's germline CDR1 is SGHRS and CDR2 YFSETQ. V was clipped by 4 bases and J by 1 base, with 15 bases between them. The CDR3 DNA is TGCGCCAGCAGCCTGCTGTCACAACGGTCCTACGAGCAGTACTTC. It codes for CASSLLSQRSYEQYF.